The 15 T cell receptor beta chains below all came from one sample that was sequenced in a study of early T cells in non-severe SARS-CoV-2 infection. TCRdb passed the 5' RACE reads through MiXCR, listing each CDR3 protein once. The data show 85,000 to 100,000 distinct CDR3 sequences, approximately 13% seen once. The sequenced sample was whole blood. The receptors were sampled from an adult who was a healthcare worker with PCR-confirmed SARS-CoV-2 infection or an uninfected control (not recorded which).

There are many counts of this clonotype. The chain joins TRBV7-2 to TRBJ2-5; a weak D match, TRBD2 (7 bases). The CDR3 sequence is 15 residues long. Trimming shortened V by 5 bases and J by 1 base, and 14 bases separated the two germline ends. CDR1 and CDR2 from the germline V gene are SGHTA and FQGNSA. This chain's CDR3 is CASSPLAGAQETQYF. The DNA for the CDR3 is TGTGCCAGCAGCCCCCTTGCGGGGGCCCAAGAGACCCAGTACTTC. Based on the CDR3 plus reference TRBV7-2 and TRBJ2-5, the full variable domain is GAGVSQSPSNKVTEKGKDVELRCDPISGHTALYWYRQSLGQGLEFLIYFQGNSAPDKSGLPSDRFSAERTGGSVSTLTIQRTQQEDSAVYLCASSPLAGAQETQYFGPGTRLLVL.

This clonotype was detected ten times or more. V is TRBV19 and J is TRBJ1-5; TRBD1 matches at 7 bases. The CDR3 is 15 residues long. V dropped 6 bases and J dropped 3; count of bases not matched to a gene: 8. Germline V gene sequence: CDR1 LNHDA, CDR2 SQIVND (reference sequence). Here the CDR3 DNA reads TGTGCCAGTAGCAACAGGGGAGGCGACAATCAGCCCCAGCATTTT. Its protein product is CASSNRGGDNQPQHF.

The table lists this clonotype with many counts. The CDR3 here is CASSSDRAGNEQFF. In DNA form, the CDR3 reads TGTGCCAGCAGTTCGGACAGGGCAGGGAATGAGCAGTTCTTC. The genes are TRBV12-3 or TRBV12-4 and TRBJ2-1, with 8 bases aligning to TRBD1. The CDR3 covers 14 residues. J was trimmed by 7 bases and V by 4 bases; bases with no gene match: 6.

Note on this clonotype: Since a much larger clone is just one base distant, this may be a read error. The chain couples TRBV18 to TRBJ1-2, with 9 nucleotides matching TRBD1. Trimming cost V 2 bases and J 8 bases; bases outside gene matches: 9. The length of the CDR3 is 15 residues. Germline lookup yields CDR1 KGHSH and CDR2 LQKENI. The CDR3 DNA is TGTGCCAGCTCACCATGGGGACAGGGTTATGTAGGCTACACCTTC. Amino acids: CASSPWGQGYVGYTF. Complete variable domain (other parts from reference TRBV18 and TRBJ1-2): NAGVMQNPRHLVRRRGQEARLRCSPMKGHSHVYWYRQLPEEGLKFMVYLQKENIIDESGMPKERFSAEFPKEGPSILRIQQVVRGDSAAYFCASSPWGQGYVGYTFGSGTRLTVV.

J is TRBJ1-1 and V is TRBV6-6; D remains unclear. The CDR3 is 13 residues long. Looked up from germline, CDR1 is MNHNY and CDR2 is SVGAGI (reference sequence). Between the trimmed V and J ends, which lost 4 bases and 3 bases, there was a span of 9 bases. CDR3 sequence reads: CASSSLRDTEAFF. For the CDR3, the DNA is TGTGCCAGCAGTTCCCTGAGGGACACTGAAGCTTTCTTT.

The chain employs TRBV28 and TRBJ2-5; 11 bases are a match to TRBD2. Trimming cost V 4 bases and J 0 bases; bases outside gene matches: 4. The germline V gene encodes CDR1 MDHEN and CDR2 SYDVKM. The CDR3 has 16 amino acids. The CDR3 spells CASSWAGLADQETQYF. The CDR3 coding sequence is TGTGCCAGCAGTTGGGCGGGACTAGCGGACCAAGAGACCCAGTACTTC.

This clonotype was seen ten or more times. The chain is built from TRBV28 and TRBJ2-3, with TRBD1 matching 7 bases. The germline CDR1 and CDR2 sequences are MDHEN and SYDVKM. The CDR3 spans 14 residues. V was clipped by 4 bases and J by 6 bases; unmatched bases: 7. CDR3 sequence: CASSSRDSPDTQYF. The CDR3 DNA follows: TGTGCCAGCAGTTCCAGGGACAGCCCCGATACGCAGTATTTT.

This clonotype occurred many times. The V gene is TRBV27, the J gene TRBJ1-1, with D possibly TRBD1 on 5 matching bases. CDR1 and CDR2 from the germline V gene are MNHEY and SMNVEV (reference sequence). V was pared by 1 base and J by 3 bases, with 6 bases between. CDR3 size: 13 residues. CDR3 sequence reads: CASSLYRYTEAFF. The CDR3 coding sequence is TGTGCCAGCAGTTTATACAGGTACACTGAAGCTTTCTTT.

This clonotype was detected a few times. The rearrangement uses TRBV28 and TRBJ1-2; the D is unclear. V shed 1 base and J shed 2 bases, with 11 bases lying between them. Germline V gene data show CDR1 as MDHEN and CDR2 as SYDVKM. The CDR3 spans 15 residues. The CDR3 sequence: CASSLYGSLNYGYTF. CDR3 in DNA: TGTGCCAGCAGTTTATATGGGTCCTTGAACTATGGCTACACCTTC.

CDR3 amino acids: CASSPLSLQGNEQFF. CDR3 DNA: TGTGCCAGCTCACCGCTCTCCCTTCAGGGGAATGAGCAGTTCTTC. This chain links TRBV18 with TRBJ2-1, with a weak D call TRBD1 (6 bases). V gave up 3 bases and J gave up 7 bases, with 16 bases separating them. The germline gives CDR1 KGHSH, CDR2 LQKENI. This CDR3 spans 15 amino acids.

The rearrangement links TRBV9 to TRBJ2-3, with D possibly matching TRBD2 (5 bases). CDR3 length: 14 residues. V was shortened by 3 bases and J by 6 bases, with 14 bases between the two germline ends. Germline lookup yields CDR1 SGDLS and CDR2 YYNGEE. CDR3 protein: CASSAGPRGDTQYF. CDR3 DNA: TGTGCCAGCAGCGCAGGACCGCGCGGGGATACGCAGTATTTT.

This clonotype was seen at least ten times. The chain carries TRBV20-1 and TRBJ1-2, with D possibly matching TRBD1 (5 bases). With 5 bases removed from V and 0 bases from J, the gap between germline ends came to 19 bases. The CDR3 is 16 residues long. Per germline, CDR1 DFQATT and CDR2 SNEGSKA (reference sequence). The CDR3 DNA sequence: TGCAGTGCTGACGACAGCCCCCTGAAACCTAACTATGGCTACACCTTC. Translated: CSADDSPLKPNYGYTF.

The sample holds one count of this clonotype. This chain links TRBV6-5 with TRBJ1-6, with 10 bases aligning to TRBD1. After removal of 6 bases from V and 10 bases from J, the junction contained 12 bases not matched to a gene. CDR1 MNHEY and CDR2 SVGAGI come from the germline V gene. The CDR3 covers 16 residues. The CDR3 DNA reads TGTGCCAGCAGCCGCGGGACAGGGGATTGGCGATCACCCCTCCACTTT. Its protein product is CASSRGTGDWRSPLHF.

This clonotype was found many times. The rearrangement uses TRBV29-1 and TRBJ2-1, with D maybe TRBD1 (5 bases). The CDR3 runs to 17 residues. V was clipped by 6 bases and J by 3 bases, with 24 bases between them. Germline V gene data show CDR1 as SQVTM and CDR2 as ANQGSEA. The CDR3 sequence is CSVTPTTDSWRYNEQFF. The DNA of the CDR3 is TGCAGCGTGACCCCAACCACTGACAGTTGGCGCTACAATGAGCAGTTCTTC.

This clonotype was counted between two and nine times. This sequence joins TRBV19 and TRBJ1-5; D might be TRBD1 (6 bases). CDR1 is LNHDA and CDR2 is SQIVND in the germline V gene (reference sequence). The CDR3 has 15 amino acids. V lost 3 bases and J 0 bases, leaving 9 bases between the germline ends. CDR3 in amino acids: CASSMGAHSNQPQHF. The DNA of the CDR3 is TGTGCCAGTAGTATGGGGGCCCATAGCAATCAGCCCCAGCATTTT.